The 24 T cell receptor beta chains listed next were all sequenced from one sample in a study of shared clonotypes between healthy human individuals. Profiling relied on immunoSEQ multiplex PCR, and the TCRdb table lists in-frame clones only, not all of them. The sample consists of some 240,000 clones, 65% to 70% of them appearing once. Specimen: memory CD4+ T cells sorted from blood. Subset meaning: CD45RA-negative fraction. Source of these receptors: a man younger than 45 in good health.

The J gene is TRBJ2-3, the V gene TRBV25-1; D gene unclear. This CDR3 is built from 15 residues. Germline V gene data show CDR1 as MGHDK and CDR2 as SYGVNS. Deletions cut 4 bases from V and 0 bases from J, with 11 bases between. The CDR3 region has the DNA TGTGCCAGCAGTGGCCCGTCGTCTAGCACAGATACGCAGTATTTT. As protein: CASSGPSSSTDTQYF.

The genes are TRBV5-1 and TRBJ2-7, with 8 bases identical to TRBD1. The V gene's germline CDR1 is SGHRS and CDR2 YFSETQ. The CDR3 is 13 amino acids. Trimming at V came to 7 bases and at J to 0 bases, leaving 3 bases not matched to a gene. The CDR3 nucleotides read TGCGCCAGCCGGGGACAGGACTCCTACGAGCAGTACTTC. Protein product: CASRGQDSYEQYF.

The gene calls are TRBV28 and TRBJ2-7, with 7 nucleotides matching TRBD2. V lost 2 bases to trimming and J lost 2 bases; unmatched junction nucleotides: 6. The CDR3 loop spans 15 amino acids. Germline CDR1 MDHEN, CDR2 SYDVKM. DNA of the CDR3: TGTGCCAGCAGTTTAATGGGGCTAGCGGCCTACGAGCAGTACTTC. Protein sequence: CASSLMGLAAYEQYF. The variable domain in full, completed from reference TRBV28 and TRBJ2-7, reads DVKVTQSSRYLVKRTGEKVFLECVQDMDHENMFWYRQDPGLGLRLIYFSYDVKMKEKGDIPEGYSVSREKKERFSLILESASTNQTSMYLCASSLMGLAAYEQYFGPGTRLTVT.

This clone was observed a handful of times. The gene calls are TRBV10-3 and TRBJ2-5; tentatively, D is TRBD1 or TRBD2 (5 bases each). From germline, CDR1 is ENHRY and CDR2 SYGVKD. V was shortened by 6 bases and J by 2 bases, with 13 bases between the two germline ends. This CDR3 region has 14 residues. The DNA for the CDR3 is TGTGCCATCAGCTCGGGGACGGGGCAAGAGACCCAGTACTTC. Residues: CAISSGTGQETQYF.

The sample holds a few counts of this clone. The J gene is TRBJ2-4, the V gene TRBV2; a possible D gene is TRBD1 (5 bases). Germline V CDR1 and CDR2: SNHLY, FYNNEI. The CDR3 loop spans 16 amino acids. V lost 4 bases to trimming and J lost 6 bases, with 19 bases between them. CDR3 nucleotides: TGTGCCAGCAGTGGTACAGGTTGGGATTCGGGAAACATTCAGTACTTC. Translated, it gives CASSGTGWDSGNIQYF.

This clone was recorded a few times. The V call is TRBV29-1, the J call TRBJ2-5; D ambiguous. This CDR3 is built from 11 residues. The germline V gene encodes CDR1 SQVTM and CDR2 ANQGSEA. V lost 7 bases and J 2 bases, leaving 8 bases between the germline ends. CDR3 nucleotide sequence: TGCAGCGCCACGCCACAAGAGACCCAGTACTTC. Residues: CSATPQETQYF.

This chain links TRBV15 with TRBJ1-5; possibly TRBD1 for D (6 bases). CDR3 length: 15 amino acids. Germline loops: CDR1 LNHNV, CDR2 YYDKDF (reference sequence). Trimming cost V 6 bases and J 4 bases, with 16 bases left between them. CDR3 loop: CATRPGGGSNQPQHF. For the CDR3, the DNA is TGTGCCACCAGACCCGGGGGGGGCTCTAATCAGCCCCAGCATTTT.

V and J are TRBV2 and TRBJ1-2, with D maybe TRBD1 (5 bases). Germline V gene lookup returns CDR1 SNHLY and CDR2 FYNNEI. V gave up 6 bases and J gave up 7 bases, with 18 bases separating them. This CDR3 contains 14 residues. The CDR3 spells CASRGSRGERGYTF. The CDR3 region has the DNA TGTGCCAGCAGGGGAAGTCGGGGGGAGCGTGGCTACACCTTC. Full variable domain (rest looked up from reference TRBV2 and TRBJ1-2): EPEVTQTPSHQVTQMGQEVILRCVPISNHLYFYWYRQILGQKVEFLVSFYNNEISEKSEIFDDQFSVERPDGSNFTLKIRSTKLEDSAMYFCASRGSRGERGYTFGSGTRLTVV.

This clone was counted only a few times. The V and J genes are TRBV7-3 and TRBJ2-1; D remains ambiguous. The CDR3 contains 14 residues. V dropped 1 base and J dropped 4 bases, with 8 bases sitting between them. The germline CDR1 and CDR2 sequences are SGHTA and FQGTGA. CDR3 sequence reads: CASSLKGLYNEQFF. In nucleotides, the CDR3 is TGTGCCAGCAGCTTAAAAGGTCTTTACAATGAGCAGTTCTTC.

The J gene is TRBJ2-7, the V gene TRBV7-6; D may correspond to TRBD1 or TRBD2 (5 bases each). This CDR3 is 14 amino acids long. V shed 4 bases and J shed 2 bases, with 12 bases lying between them. Germline assignment: CDR1 SGHVS and CDR2 FNYEAQ. The CDR3 nucleotides read TGTGCCAGCAGCTCAGGGACCGCAACCTACGAGCAGTACTTC. Amino acids: CASSSGTATYEQYF. The complete variable domain, with remaining parts taken from reference TRBV7-6 and TRBJ2-7, reads GAGVSQSPRYKVTKRGQDVALRCDPISGHVSLYWYRQALGQGPEFLTYFNYEAQQDKSGLPNDRFSAERPEGSISTLTIQRTEQRDSAMYRCASSSGTATYEQYFGPGTRLTVT.

The rearrangement uses TRBV28 and TRBJ1-4; 7 bases align to TRBD1. CDR1 is MDHEN and CDR2 is SYDVKM in the germline V gene. The CDR3 loop spans 15 amino acids. V dropped 5 bases and J dropped 8; count of bases not matched to a gene: 11. The CDR3 sequence is CASSPHPTGREKLFF. Here the CDR3 DNA reads TGTGCCAGCAGTCCGCACCCGACAGGGCGCGAAAAACTGTTTTTT.

The V and J genes are TRBV5-6 and TRBJ2-7, with 10 bases fitting TRBD1. V was clipped by 4 bases and J by 6 bases; unmatched bases: 4. The CDR3 is 13 amino acids. Germline V gene data show CDR1 as SGHDT and CDR2 as YYEEEE. The CDR3 sequence: CASSIDRGLEQYF. CDR3 coding DNA: TGTGCCAGCAGCATAGACAGGGGGCTCGAGCAGTACTTC.

The rearrangement links TRBV2 to TRBJ1-1; tentatively, D is TRBD1 (5 bases). CDR1 is SNHLY, CDR2 FYNNEI, per germline. This CDR3 has 12 residues. V was clipped by 6 bases and J by 4 bases, with 9 bases between them. The CDR3 sequence: CASRGLSTEAFF. CDR3 in DNA: TGTGCCAGCAGGGGGCTGAGCACTGAAGCTTTCTTT.

This sequence joins TRBV2 and TRBJ1-1, with D perhaps TRBD1 (5 bases). This CDR3 contains 13 residues. Trimming removed 8 bases from V and 0 bases from J, with 10 bases in between. Germline V gives CDR1 SNHLY, CDR2 FYNNEI. CDR3 coding DNA: TGTGCCAGCCTGGAGGGGTTGAACACTGAAGCTTTCTTT. Residues: CASLEGLNTEAFF.

On this clone: A much larger clone differs from this one at a single base, so this may be a read error. This CDR3 is also generated by other DNA sequences in the sample. The chain is built from TRBV5-1 and TRBJ2-1, with 14 bases matching TRBD2. V lost 0 bases, J lost 13 bases, and 9 bases stayed unmatched. The CDR3 sequence is 16 residues long. In germline, CDR1 is SGHRS, CDR2 YFSETQ. DNA of the CDR3: TGCGCCAGCAGCTTGGATACGGGACTAGCGGGAGTGGTTCAGTTCTTC. This encodes CASSLDTGLAGVVQFF.

This chain joins TRBV7-6 and TRBJ2-1, with unresolved D. CDR1 is SGHVS and CDR2 is FNYEAQ in the germline V gene. Between the trimmed V and J ends, which lost 2 bases and 2 bases, there was a span of 16 bases. This CDR3 comprises 17 residues. The DNA of the CDR3 is TGTGCCAGCAGCTTATCCCCCTCCCGGGTAGCCTACAATGAGCAGTTCTTC. As protein: CASSLSPSRVAYNEQFF.

The chain carries TRBV30 and TRBJ1-3; no clear D. CDR3 length equals 13 residues. V was shortened by 2 bases and J by 4 bases, with 9 bases between the two germline ends. The germline CDR1 and CDR2 sequences are GTSNPN and SVGIG (reference sequence). This CDR3 is CAWSRPRGNTIYF. The CDR3 DNA is TGTGCCTGGAGTCGGCCCCGGGGAAACACCATATATTTT.

The rearrangement uses TRBV10-3 and TRBJ2-3, with 14 nucleotides matching TRBD2. CDR3 size: 17 residues. J was trimmed by 5 bases and V by 6 bases; bases with no gene match: 10. CDR1 ENHRY and CDR2 SYGVKD come from the germline V gene. The CDR3 DNA is TGTGCCATCAGGGATTCCACCGGGACTAGCGGGAGAGATACGCAGTATTTT. As protein: CAIRDSTGTSGRDTQYF.

Only a few counts were recorded for this clone. The chain links TRBV6-1 to TRBJ1-5; 11 bases fit TRBD1. Trimming removed 6 bases from V and 11 bases from J; junction bases left unmatched: 15. CDR3 length: 16 amino acids. Germline V lookup: CDR1 MNHNS, CDR2 SASEGT. CDR3 sequence: CASREPGQGVRGSQHF. The DNA for the CDR3 is TGTGCCAGCAGAGAACCGGGACAGGGGGTCCGGGGATCCCAGCATTTT.

The chain recombines TRBV6-5 with TRBJ2-1, with a tentative D call TRBD2 (6 bases). The CDR3 is 14 amino acids. Trimming took off 2 bases at V and 8 bases at J, with 13 bases between the two ends. Per the germline V gene, CDR1 is MNHEY and CDR2 is SVGAGI. Written as DNA, the CDR3 is TGTGCCAGCAGTTACAGGGGACTCAATTATGAGCAGTTCTTC. Its translation: CASSYRGLNYEQFF.

The V call is TRBV28, the J call TRBJ2-1, with 7 bases that match TRBD2. The CDR3 totals 16 residues. The V segment lost 1 base and the J segment 8 bases; nucleotides outside the gene matches: 11. Germline V gene data show CDR1 as MDHEN and CDR2 as SYDVKM. The DNA for the CDR3 is TGTGCCAGCAGTTTATCAGGACTAGTATCCGCTGATGAGCAGTTCTTC. This gives the protein CASSLSGLVSADEQFF.

The gene calls are TRBV27 and TRBJ2-1, with D perhaps matching TRBD1 or TRBD2 (5 bases each). Germline V gives CDR1 MNHEY, CDR2 SMNVEV (reference sequence). V was trimmed by 5 bases and J by 2 bases, leaving 10 bases between them. The CDR3 totals 14 residues. The CDR3 spells CASSRGGTYNEQFF. As DNA, the CDR3 is TGTGCCAGCAGTCGGGGCGGAACCTACAATGAGCAGTTCTTC.

V and J are TRBV4-1 and TRBJ2-7, with D hard to call. CDR1 is MGHRA, CDR2 YSYEKL, per germline. V lost 6 bases and J lost 3, with 9 bases in between. The CDR3 length is 12 residues. CDR3 protein: CASSSDRYEQYF. CDR3 DNA sequence: TGCGCCAGCAGTTCAGATCGCTACGAGCAGTACTTC.

To note about this clone: The sample contains more than one DNA sequence encoding this CDR3. The genes are TRBV5-1 and TRBJ2-2; maybe TRBD2 (6 bases). The V end lost 3 bases, the J end lost 0 bases, and 9 bases lay between the germline ends. CDR1 SGHRS and CDR2 YFSETQ come from the germline V gene. This CDR3 has 15 amino acids. The CDR3 DNA follows: TGCGCCAGCAGCTCAGGGACTGCGAACACCGGGGAGCTGTTTTTT. This gives the protein CASSSGTANTGELFF. Based on the CDR3 plus reference TRBV5-1 and TRBJ2-2, the full variable domain is KAGVTQTPRYLIKTRGQQVTLSCSPISGHRSVSWYQQTPGQGLQFLFEYFSETQRNKGNFPGRFSGRQFSNSRSEMNVSTLELGDSALYLCASSSGTANTGELFFGEGSRLTVL.